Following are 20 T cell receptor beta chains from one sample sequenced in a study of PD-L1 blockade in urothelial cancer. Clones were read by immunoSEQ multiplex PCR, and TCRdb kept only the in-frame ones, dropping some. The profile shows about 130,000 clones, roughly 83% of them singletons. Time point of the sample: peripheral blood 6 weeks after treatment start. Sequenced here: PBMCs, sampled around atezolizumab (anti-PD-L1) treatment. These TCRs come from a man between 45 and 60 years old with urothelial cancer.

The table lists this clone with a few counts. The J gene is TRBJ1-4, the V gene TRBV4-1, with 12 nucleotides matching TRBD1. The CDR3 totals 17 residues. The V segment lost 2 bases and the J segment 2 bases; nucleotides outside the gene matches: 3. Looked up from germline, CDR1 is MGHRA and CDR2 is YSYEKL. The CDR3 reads CASSQIGTGGTNEKLFF. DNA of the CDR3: TGCGCCAGCAGCCAAATAGGGACAGGGGGCACTAATGAAAAACTGTTTTTT.

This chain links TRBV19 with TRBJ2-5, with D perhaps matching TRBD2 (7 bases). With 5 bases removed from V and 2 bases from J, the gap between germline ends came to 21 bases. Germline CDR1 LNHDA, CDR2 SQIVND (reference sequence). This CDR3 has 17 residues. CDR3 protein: CASSSAGAGNRQETQYF. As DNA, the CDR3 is TGTGCCAGTAGTTCGGCGGGGGCAGGGAATAGGCAAGAGACCCAGTACTTC.

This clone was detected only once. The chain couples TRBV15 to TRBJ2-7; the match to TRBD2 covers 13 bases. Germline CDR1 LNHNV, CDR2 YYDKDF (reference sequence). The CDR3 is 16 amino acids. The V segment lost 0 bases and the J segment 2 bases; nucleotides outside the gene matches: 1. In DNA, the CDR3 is TGTGCCACCAGCAGAGACGGGACTAGCGGGGCCTACGAGCAGTACTTC. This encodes CATSRDGTSGAYEQYF.

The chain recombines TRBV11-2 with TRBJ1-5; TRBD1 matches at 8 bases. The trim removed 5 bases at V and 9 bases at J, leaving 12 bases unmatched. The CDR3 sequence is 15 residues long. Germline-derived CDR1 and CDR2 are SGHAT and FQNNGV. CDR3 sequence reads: CASSPPGQGVRPQHF. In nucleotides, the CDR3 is TGTGCCAGCAGCCCACCCGGACAGGGCGTTCGGCCCCAGCATTTT.

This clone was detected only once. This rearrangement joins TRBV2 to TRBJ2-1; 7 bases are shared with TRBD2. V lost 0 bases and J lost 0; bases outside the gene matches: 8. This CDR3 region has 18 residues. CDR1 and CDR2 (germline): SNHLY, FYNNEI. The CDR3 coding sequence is TGTGCCAGCAGTGAAGCCAAATTGGGACTACACTCCTACAATGAGCAGTTCTTC. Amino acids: CASSEAKLGLHSYNEQFF.

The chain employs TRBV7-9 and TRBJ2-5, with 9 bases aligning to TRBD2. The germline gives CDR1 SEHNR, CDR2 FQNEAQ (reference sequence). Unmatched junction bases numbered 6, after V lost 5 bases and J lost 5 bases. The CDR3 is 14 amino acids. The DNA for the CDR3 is TGTGCCAGCAGCCCTGGGACTAGCTGGGAGACCCAGTACTTC. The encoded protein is CASSPGTSWETQYF.

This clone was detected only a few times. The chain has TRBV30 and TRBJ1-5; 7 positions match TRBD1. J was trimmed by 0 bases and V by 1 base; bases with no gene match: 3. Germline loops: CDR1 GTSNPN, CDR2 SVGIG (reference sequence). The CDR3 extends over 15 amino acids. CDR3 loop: CAWSGGQYSNQPQHF. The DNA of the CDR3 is TGTGCCTGGAGTGGGGGACAGTATAGCAATCAGCCCCAGCATTTT.

The CDR3 reads CASSPRQGLAGANVLTF. The CDR3 bases are TGTGCCAGCAGCCCACGACAGGGTTTGGCTGGGGCCAACGTCCTGACTTTC. The chain recombines TRBV2 with TRBJ2-6, with 7 nucleotides matching TRBD1. The CDR3 loop spans 17 amino acids. V trimming: 6 bases; J trimming: 2 bases; junction bases outside the gene matches: 10. From germline, CDR1 is SNHLY and CDR2 FYNNEI.

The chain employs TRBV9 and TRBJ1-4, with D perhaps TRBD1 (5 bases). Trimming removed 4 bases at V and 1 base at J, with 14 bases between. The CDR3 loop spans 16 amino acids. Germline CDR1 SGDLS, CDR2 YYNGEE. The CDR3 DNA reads TGTGCCAGCAGCCCCGGACAAGAAAGAACTAATGAAAAACTGTTTTTT. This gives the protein CASSPGQERTNEKLFF.

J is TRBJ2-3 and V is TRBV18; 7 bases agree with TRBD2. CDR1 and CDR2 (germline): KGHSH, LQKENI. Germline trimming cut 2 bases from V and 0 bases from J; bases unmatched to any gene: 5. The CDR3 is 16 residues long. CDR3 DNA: TGTGCCAGCTCACCAAGCCTAGCGGTGAGCACAGATACGCAGTATTTT. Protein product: CASSPSLAVSTDTQYF.

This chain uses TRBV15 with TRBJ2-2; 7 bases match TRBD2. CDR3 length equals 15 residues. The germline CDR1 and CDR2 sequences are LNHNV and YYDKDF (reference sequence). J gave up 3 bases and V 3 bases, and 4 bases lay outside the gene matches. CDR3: CATSRARGDTGELFF. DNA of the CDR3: TGTGCCACCAGCAGGGCTCGGGGGGACACCGGGGAGCTGTTTTTT.

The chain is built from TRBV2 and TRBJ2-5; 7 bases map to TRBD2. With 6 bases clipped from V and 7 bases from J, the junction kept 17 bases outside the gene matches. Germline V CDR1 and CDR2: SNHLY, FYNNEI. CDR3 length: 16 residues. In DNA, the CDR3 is TGTGCCAGCAGGAGGGAGGGAACTATCGGTACGGGGACCCAGTACTTC. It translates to CASRREGTIGTGTQYF.

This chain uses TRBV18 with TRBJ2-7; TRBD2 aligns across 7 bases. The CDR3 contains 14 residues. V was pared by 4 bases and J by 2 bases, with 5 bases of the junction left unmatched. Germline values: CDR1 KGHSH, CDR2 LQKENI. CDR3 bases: TGTGCCAGCTCACTATCGACTAGCACCTACGAGCAGTACTTC. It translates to CASSLSTSTYEQYF.

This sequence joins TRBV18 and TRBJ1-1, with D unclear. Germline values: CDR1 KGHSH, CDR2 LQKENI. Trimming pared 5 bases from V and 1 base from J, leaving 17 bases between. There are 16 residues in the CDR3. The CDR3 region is CASSILSDRGNTEAFF. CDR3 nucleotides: TGTGCCAGCTCAATTCTTTCGGACCGGGGGAACACTGAAGCTTTCTTT.

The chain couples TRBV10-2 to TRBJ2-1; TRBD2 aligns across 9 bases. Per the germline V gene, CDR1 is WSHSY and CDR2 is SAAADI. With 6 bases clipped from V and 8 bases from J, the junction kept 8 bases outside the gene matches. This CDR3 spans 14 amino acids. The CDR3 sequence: CASRPGLAFDEQFF. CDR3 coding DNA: TGCGCCAGCAGGCCGGGACTAGCCTTTGATGAGCAGTTCTTC.

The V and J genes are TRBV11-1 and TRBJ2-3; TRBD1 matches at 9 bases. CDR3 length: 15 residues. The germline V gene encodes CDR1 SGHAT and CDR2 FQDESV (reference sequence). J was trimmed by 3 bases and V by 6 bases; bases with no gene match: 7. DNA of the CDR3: TGTGCCAGCAGGACGACAGGGGGAAAAACAGATACGCAGTATTTT. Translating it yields CASRTTGGKTDTQYF.

CDR3 amino acids: CAISTPGLNTGELFF. CDR3 nucleotide sequence: TGTGCCATCAGTACGCCGGGACTGAACACCGGGGAGCTGTTTTTT. The chain is built from TRBV10-3 and TRBJ2-2; possibly TRBD2 for D (6 bases). Trimming pared 5 bases from V and 1 base from J, leaving 11 bases between. Germline values: CDR1 ENHRY, CDR2 SYGVKD. There are 15 residues in the CDR3.

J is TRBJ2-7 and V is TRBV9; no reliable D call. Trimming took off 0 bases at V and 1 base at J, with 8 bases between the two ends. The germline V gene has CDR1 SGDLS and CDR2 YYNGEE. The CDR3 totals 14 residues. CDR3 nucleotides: TGTGCCAGCAGCGTAGACAGCCTGTCCTACGAGCAGTACTTC. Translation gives CASSVDSLSYEQYF.

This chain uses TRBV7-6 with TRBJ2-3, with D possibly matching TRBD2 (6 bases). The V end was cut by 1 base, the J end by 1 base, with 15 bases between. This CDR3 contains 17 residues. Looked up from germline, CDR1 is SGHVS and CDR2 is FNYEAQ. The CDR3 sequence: CASSLVAGPEGTDTQYF. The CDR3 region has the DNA TGTGCCAGCAGCTTAGTGGCGGGACCCGAAGGCACAGATACGCAGTATTTT.

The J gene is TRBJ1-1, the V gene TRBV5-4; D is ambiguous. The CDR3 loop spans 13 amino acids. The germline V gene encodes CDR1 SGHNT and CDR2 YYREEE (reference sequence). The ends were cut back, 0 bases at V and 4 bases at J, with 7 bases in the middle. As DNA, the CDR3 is TGTGCCAGCAGCTTGGGTAGCAGCACTGAAGCTTTCTTT. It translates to CASSLGSSTEAFF.